What follows are 23 T cell receptor beta chains derived from one specimen sequenced in a study of blood T cell repertoires in COVID-19. TCRdb's copy holds only in-frame clones and misses some; the assay was immunoSEQ multiplex PCR. The sample lists about 32,000 clones, approximately 95% occurring once. Specimen: peripheral blood. The receptors derive from a male donor with active COVID-19.

This sequence joins TRBV7-3 and TRBJ1-2, with TRBD1 matching 9 bases. The CDR3 runs 18 residues. CDR1 is SGHTA and CDR2 is FQGTGA in the germline V gene. J gave up 8 bases and V 5 bases, and 21 bases lay outside the gene matches. CDR3 sequence reads: CASSPHSWDRVDRGGYTF. The CDR3 DNA reads TGTGCCAGCAGCCCCCACTCCTGGGACAGGGTGGACCGGGGGGGCTACACCTTC.

J is TRBJ1-1 and V is TRBV19; TRBD1 aligns across 10 bases. CDR3 length equals 16 residues. Germline V lookup: CDR1 LNHDA, CDR2 SQIVND (reference sequence). V lost 1 base and J lost 4; bases outside the gene matches: 6. The CDR3 reads CASSIAPGQGLTEAFF. As DNA, the CDR3 is TGTGCCAGTAGTATAGCCCCGGGACAGGGGCTCACTGAAGCTTTCTTT. Full variable domain (rest looked up from reference TRBV19 and TRBJ1-1): DGGITQSPKYLFRKEGQNVTLSCEQNLNHDAMYWYRQDPGQGLRLIYYSQIVNDFQKGDIAEGYSVSREKKESFPLTVTSAQKNPTAFYLCASSIAPGQGLTEAFFGQGTRLTVV.

This clone was detected only a few times. The rearrangement links TRBV6-1 to TRBJ2-3; the match to TRBD1 covers 10 bases. V dropped 0 bases and J dropped 3; count of bases not matched to a gene: 6. The CDR3 runs 17 residues. CDR1 MNHNS and CDR2 SASEGT come from the germline V gene. The CDR3 DNA reads TGTGCCAGCAGTGAAGCGCAGGGGACAGGGGTGACAGATACGCAGTATTTT. Translating it yields CASSEAQGTGVTDTQYF.

CDR3: CASSLAAGGETQYF. The DNA of the CDR3 is TGTGCCAGCAGCTTAGCGGCAGGGGGAGAGACCCAGTACTTC. The chain links TRBV7-6 to TRBJ2-5; 7 nucleotides align to TRBD1. The CDR3 consists of 14 residues. Germline CDR1 is SGHVS and CDR2 is FNYEAQ. The V segment lost 0 bases and the J segment 4 bases; nucleotides outside the gene matches: 2.

The genes are TRBV12-5 and TRBJ2-1; D might be TRBD2 (7 bases). The V gene lost 0 bases and the J gene lost 2 bases, with 14 bases spanning the gap. The germline gives CDR1 LGHNT, CDR2 FRNRAP. CDR3 length: 17 amino acids. CDR3 DNA: TGTGCTAGTGGTTTGGTACGGAGGGGGGGCACCTACAATGAGCAGTTCTTC. It is translated as CASGLVRRGGTYNEQFF.

The rearrangement joins TRBV3-1 (or the pseudogene TRBV3-2) to TRBJ1-3; D is undetermined. The CDR3 consists of 16 residues. The germline gives CDR1 LGHDT, CDR2 YNNKEL (reference sequence). Trimming left V 0 bases short and J 2 bases short, with 11 bases between. The CDR3 DNA sequence: TGTGCCAGCAGCCAAGATTCTGGGAGTCCTGGAAACACCATATATTTT. Amino acid sequence: CASSQDSGSPGNTIYF.

This chain uses TRBV5-6 with TRBJ1-2; 11 bases agree with TRBD1. V lost 0 bases to trimming and J lost 6 bases; unmatched junction nucleotides: 10. Germline CDR1 reads SGHDT; CDR2 reads YYEEEE. This CDR3 is 17 amino acids long. This CDR3 is CASSLVGTGGRSNGYTF. The CDR3 DNA follows: TGTGCCAGCAGCTTGGTTGGGACAGGGGGACGCAGCAATGGCTACACCTTC.

The chain recombines TRBV10-1 with TRBJ2-2, with 8 bases fitting TRBD2. CDR1 and CDR2 from the germline V gene are WNHNN and SYGVQD (reference sequence). With V trimmed by 7 bases and J by 1 base, 2 bases remained unmatched. CDR3 size: 14 residues. The CDR3: CASKSGRNTGELFF. DNA for the CDR3: TGCGCCAGCAAAAGCGGGAGGAACACCGGGGAGCTGTTTTTT.

The rearrangement uses TRBV11-2 and TRBJ2-3; TRBD2 aligns across 7 bases. This CDR3 region has 16 residues. Trimming at V came to 0 bases and at J to 7 bases, leaving 10 bases not matched to a gene. Germline assignment: CDR1 SGHAT and CDR2 FQNNGV. The CDR3 sequence is CASSLDGASGTNTQYF. The DNA of the CDR3 is TGTGCCAGCAGCTTAGATGGGGCTAGCGGTACTAATACGCAGTATTTT.

V usage is TRBV6-6 and J usage is TRBJ2-3; 10 bases align to TRBD1. The germline CDR1 and CDR2 sequences are MNHNY and SVGAGI (reference sequence). There are 15 residues in the CDR3. Trimming at V came to 4 bases and at J to 5 bases, leaving 6 bases not matched to a gene. As DNA, the CDR3 is TGTGCCAGCAGTTCTGGGACAGGGGTTGTAGATACGCAGTATTTT. Translated: CASSSGTGVVDTQYF.

This rearrangement joins TRBV5-4 to TRBJ2-1, with TRBD1 matching over 11 bases. The CDR3 sequence is 15 residues long. Germline lookup yields CDR1 SGHNT and CDR2 YYREEE (reference sequence). V lost 4 bases to trimming and J lost 7 bases; unmatched junction nucleotides: 7. The CDR3 reads CASSPRDRGGNEQFF. In DNA, the CDR3 is TGTGCCAGCAGCCCCCGGGACAGGGGGGGAAATGAGCAGTTCTTC.

This chain uses TRBV19 with TRBJ1-5; TRBD1 matches 7 bases. The germline gives CDR1 LNHDA, CDR2 SQIVND (reference sequence). Trimming at V came to 8 bases and at J to 3 bases, leaving 4 bases not matched to a gene. The CDR3 contains 13 residues. The DNA of the CDR3 is TGTGCCAGTGCTGACAGGGACAATCAGCCCCAGCATTTT. Translated: CASADRDNQPQHF.

This chain uses TRBV21-1 with TRBJ1-1; the table's D call TRBD1 went unverified against the DNA. TRBV21-1 has pseudogene status. There are 14 residues in the CDR3. The CDR3 nucleotides are TGTGCCCTCTGTAAGACAGGACAAAACACTGAAGCTTTCTTT. Translation: CALCKTGQNTEAFF.

The chain recombines TRBV9 with TRBJ2-2; 7 bases match TRBD1. The CDR3 spans 15 residues. CDR1 is SGDLS and CDR2 is YYNGEE in the germline V gene. Losses at the gene ends were 4 bases for V and 1 base for J; bases not matched to a gene: 4. CDR3 residues: CASSLRTGNTGELFF. The DNA for the CDR3 is TGTGCCAGCAGCCTCCGGACAGGGAACACCGGGGAGCTGTTTTTT.

V is TRBV3-1 (or the pseudogene TRBV3-2) and J is TRBJ2-1; 13 bases map to TRBD2. The germline gives CDR1 LGHDT, CDR2 YNNKEL (reference sequence). The CDR3 totals 20 residues. After removal of 0 bases from V and 0 bases from J, the junction contained 8 bases not matched to a gene. The CDR3 coding sequence is TGTGCCAGCAGCCAAGAATCGGGACTAGCGGGGAGGAGCTCCTACAATGAGCAGTTCTTC. Encoded protein: CASSQESGLAGRSSYNEQFF.

The gene calls are TRBV5-7 and TRBJ1-3; D gene unclear. TRBV5-7 is recorded as an ORF, its role being uncertain. The CDR3 is made up of 15 amino acids. V was pared by 3 bases and J by 3 bases, with 13 bases between. CDR3 sequence: CASSSVAGFGNTIYF. The CDR3 DNA is TGTGCCAGCAGCTCTGTTGCGGGGTTTGGAAACACCATATATTTT.

To note about this clone: Sequence at one end of the junction differs from germline and may be a read error. Other DNA sequences from this sample encode an identical CDR3 as well. The chain is built from TRBV6-5 and TRBJ2-7, with D perhaps TRBD1 (6 bases). The CDR3 spans 13 residues. Per the germline V gene, CDR1 is MNHEY and CDR2 is SVGAGI. The CDR3 DNA sequence: TGCGCCAGCTCCCCTTGGGGGCTCTACGAGCAGTACTTC. It translates to CASSPWGLYEQYF.

The rearrangement joins TRBV7-3 to TRBJ1-2; 8 bases match TRBD1. The CDR3 spans 13 residues. Germline CDR1 and CDR2: SGHTA and FQGTGA. J lost 14 bases, V lost 1 base, and 9 bases had no gene match. CDR3 region: CASSLMDGTGRTF. DNA of the CDR3: TGTGCCAGCAGCTTAATGGATGGGACAGGCCGTACCTTC. The entire variable domain, with the rest obtained from reference TRBV7-3 and TRBJ1-2, is as follows: GAGVSQTPSNKVTEKGKYVELRCDPISGHTALYWYRQSLGQGPEFLIYFQGTGAADDSGLPNDRFFAVRPEGSVSTLKIQRTERGDSAVYLCASSLMDGTGRTFGSGTRLTVV.

Points on this clone: At the DNA level, this CDR3 is encoded by other sequences in the same sample as well. The chain is built from TRBV15 and TRBJ1-1; D is undetermined. The CDR3 extends over 12 amino acids. Trimming shortened V by 0 bases and J by 8 bases, and 7 bases separated the two germline ends. Germline V CDR1 and CDR2: LNHNV, YYDKDF (reference sequence). CDR3 DNA sequence: TGTGCCACCAGCAGAGAAGGAGGGGAAGCTTTCTTT. Encoded protein: CATSREGGEAFF. The whole variable domain, remainder taken from reference TRBV15 and TRBJ1-1, is DAMVIQNPRYQVTQFGKPVTLSCSQTLNHNVMYWYQQKSSQAPKLLFHYYDKDFNNEADTPDNFQSRRPNTSFCFLDIRSPGLGDTAMYLCATSREGGEAFFGQGTRLTVV.

The CDR3 is CASSTEKGHRRTENNQPQHF. Written as DNA, the CDR3 is TGTGCCAGCAGCACCGAAAAGGGACACCGGCGTACCGAAAACAATCAGCCCCAGCATTTT. The chain couples TRBV7-3 to TRBJ1-5; the D gene is possibly TRBD1 (6 bases). The germline V and J ends were trimmed by 5 bases and 3 bases, with 29 bases remaining between them. CDR1 SGHTA and CDR2 FQGTGA come from the germline V gene. The CDR3 runs 20 residues. Looking up the rest from reference TRBV7-3 and TRBJ1-5 gives the full variable domain: GAGVSQTPSNKVTEKGKYVELRCDPISGHTALYWYRQSLGQGPEFLIYFQGTGAADDSGLPNDRFFAVRPEGSVSTLKIQRTERGDSAVYLCASSTEKGHRRTENNQPQHFGDGTRLSIL.

The chain carries TRBV30 and TRBJ1-2; D is uncertain. CDR1 is GTSNPN, CDR2 SVGIG, per germline (reference sequence). The ends were cut back, 0 bases at V and 2 bases at J, with 7 bases in the middle. This CDR3 has 13 residues. CDR3 sequence (DNA): TGTGCCTGGAGTGTCCTGCGGAACTATGGCTACACCTTC. It translates to CAWSVLRNYGYTF.

This chain uses TRBV6-5 with TRBJ2-7; possibly TRBD2 for D (5 bases). Trimming removed 2 bases from V and 6 bases from J, with 20 bases in between. This CDR3 is built from 16 residues. Germline values: CDR1 MNHEY, CDR2 SVGAGI. The CDR3 here is CASSYRRDPNLGEQYF. Here the CDR3 DNA reads TGTGCCAGCAGTTACCGCCGGGATCCTAACTTGGGCGAGCAGTACTTC.

The CDR3 reads CASSPMGGGTGVRSPLHF. CDR3 in DNA: TGTGCCAGCAGCCCAATGGGGGGAGGGACAGGGGTACGATCACCCCTCCACTTT. V and J are TRBV5-5 and TRBJ1-6; 10 nucleotides agree with TRBD1. This CDR3 comprises 18 residues. Unmatched junction bases numbered 17, after V lost 4 bases and J lost 10 bases. Germline loops: CDR1 SGHKS, CDR2 YYEKEE (reference sequence). The complete variable domain, with remaining parts taken from reference TRBV5-5 and TRBJ1-6, reads DAGVTQSPTHLIKTRGQQVTLRCSPISGHKSVSWYQQVLGQGPQFIFQYYEKEERGRGNFPDRFSARQFPNYSSELNVNALLLGDSALYLCASSPMGGGTGVRSPLHFGNGTRLTVT.